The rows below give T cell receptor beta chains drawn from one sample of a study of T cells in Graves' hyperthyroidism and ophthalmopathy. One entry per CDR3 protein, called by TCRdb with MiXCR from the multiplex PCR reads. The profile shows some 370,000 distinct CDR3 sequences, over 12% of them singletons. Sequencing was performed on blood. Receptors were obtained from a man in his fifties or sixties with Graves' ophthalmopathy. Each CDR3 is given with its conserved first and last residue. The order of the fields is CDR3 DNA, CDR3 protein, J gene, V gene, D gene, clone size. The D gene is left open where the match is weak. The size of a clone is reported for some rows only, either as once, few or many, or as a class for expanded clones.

DNA: TGTGCCAGCAGCGCGGGACAGCTAAAAGAGACCCAGTACTTC
CDR3: CASSAGQLKETQYF
J: TRBJ2-5
V: TRBV7-8
D: -
size: many

DNA: TGTGCCTGGAGCCCGACAGGTTACGAGCAGTACTTC
CDR3: CAWSPTGYEQYF
J: TRBJ2-7
V: TRBV30
D: -
size: many

DNA: TGTGCCAGCAGCCAAGAGGGACTAGGGTTCCAGGAGACCCAGTACTTC
CDR3: CASSQEGLGFQETQYF
J: TRBJ2-5
V: TRBV3-1
D: TRBD2
size: many

DNA: TGCGCCAGCAGCTTAAAAGGTTCGGCGGTCGAGCAGTACTTC
CDR3: CASSLKGSAVEQYF
J: TRBJ2-7
V: TRBV5-1
D: -
size: many

DNA: TGTGCCAGCAGCGCCCAGACAGGGAAAAGGGGAGAGACCCAGTACTTC
CDR3: CASSAQTGKRGETQYF
J: TRBJ2-5
V: TRBV7-3
D: TRBD1
size: many

DNA: TGCGCCAGCAGAATAGGAACGGGAGGGCACGAGCAGTACTTC
CDR3: CASRIGTGGHEQYF
J: TRBJ2-7
V: TRBV5-1
D: TRBD2
size: many

DNA: TGTGCCAGCAGTTTAGGGGTAAGGGGTTACGAGCAGTACTTC
CDR3: CASSLGVRGYEQYF
J: TRBJ2-7
V: TRBV28
D: -
size: -

DNA: TGTGCCAGCAGTGAGACAGTCACAGATACGCAGTATTTT
CDR3: CASSETVTDTQYF
J: TRBJ2-3
V: TRBV6-1
D: -
size: -

DNA: TGCGCCAGCAGTAGACAAACAACAGGGGCTATGAACACTGAAGCTTTCTTT
CDR3: CASSRQTTGAMNTEAFF
J: TRBJ1-1
V: TRBV5-1
D: TRBD1
size: many

DNA: TGTGCCAGCAGTTCAAGACAGGGGGCAAGGAATTCACCCCTCCACTTT
CDR3: CASSSRQGARNSPLHF
J: TRBJ1-6
V: TRBV27
D: TRBD1
size: few

DNA: TGTGCCAGCAGAGGGACAGGGAGGACCGGGGAGCTGTTTTTT
CDR3: CASRGTGRTGELFF
J: TRBJ2-2
V: TRBV27
D: TRBD1
size: many

DNA: TGTGCCAGCAGTATCTCAGTATCTGGGGCCAACGTCCTGACTTTC
CDR3: CASSISVSGANVLTF
J: TRBJ2-6
V: TRBV28
D: -
size: -

DNA: TGCAGCGTTGTAGAGGACAGCGCGCAGCCCCAGCATTTT
CDR3: CSVVEDSAQPQHF
J: TRBJ1-5
V: TRBV29-1
D: -
size: many

DNA: TGTGCCAGTAGTATATCCCACGGGAACACTGAAGCTTTCTTT
CDR3: CASSISHGNTEAFF
J: TRBJ1-1
V: TRBV19
D: -
size: many

DNA: TGCAGTGCTAGGACTAGCGCAAACACAGATACGCAGTATTTT
CDR3: CSARTSANTDTQYF
J: TRBJ2-3
V: TRBV20-1
D: TRBD2
size: -

DNA: TGCGCCAGCAGCCCTCGCGGAGACTTTAACACTGAAGCTTTCTTT
CDR3: CASSPRGDFNTEAFF
J: TRBJ1-1
V: TRBV5-1
D: -
size: -

DNA: TGTGCCAGCAGCGGCCGGGGCCTTGGGACCCAGTACTTC
CDR3: CASSGRGLGTQYF
J: TRBJ2-5
V: TRBV3-1
D: -
size: many

DNA: TGTGCCAGTAGCTTAAGGGGGGAGTGGACCTACGAGCAGTACTTC
CDR3: CASSLRGEWTYEQYF
J: TRBJ2-7
V: TRBV19
D: -
size: many

DNA: TGTGCCAGCTCACCACAACAGGGGTCGGGCACTGAAGCTTTCTTT
CDR3: CASSPQQGSGTEAFF
J: TRBJ1-1
V: TRBV18
D: TRBD1
size: many

DNA: TGTGCCAGCAAACGACAGGGGACGGAGGGGGAAAAACTGTTTTTT
CDR3: CASKRQGTEGEKLFF
J: TRBJ1-4
V: TRBV2
D: TRBD1
size: many

DNA: TGTGCCATCCAACTAGGGCGGGAGTCCGGGGAGCTGTTTTTT
CDR3: CAIQLGRESGELFF
J: TRBJ2-2
V: TRBV2
D: TRBD2
size: few

DNA: TGTGCCAGCAGTTTTGCACGGGGCAGGGGTAGCACAGATACGCAGTATTTT
CDR3: CASSFARGRGSTDTQYF
J: TRBJ2-3
V: TRBV27
D: -
size: many

DNA: TGTGCCAGCAGTTCAAACCGAAAAACTAGTAACTATGGCTACACCTTC
CDR3: CASSSNRKTSNYGYTF
J: TRBJ1-2
V: TRBV12-3/TRBV12-4
D: -
size: few